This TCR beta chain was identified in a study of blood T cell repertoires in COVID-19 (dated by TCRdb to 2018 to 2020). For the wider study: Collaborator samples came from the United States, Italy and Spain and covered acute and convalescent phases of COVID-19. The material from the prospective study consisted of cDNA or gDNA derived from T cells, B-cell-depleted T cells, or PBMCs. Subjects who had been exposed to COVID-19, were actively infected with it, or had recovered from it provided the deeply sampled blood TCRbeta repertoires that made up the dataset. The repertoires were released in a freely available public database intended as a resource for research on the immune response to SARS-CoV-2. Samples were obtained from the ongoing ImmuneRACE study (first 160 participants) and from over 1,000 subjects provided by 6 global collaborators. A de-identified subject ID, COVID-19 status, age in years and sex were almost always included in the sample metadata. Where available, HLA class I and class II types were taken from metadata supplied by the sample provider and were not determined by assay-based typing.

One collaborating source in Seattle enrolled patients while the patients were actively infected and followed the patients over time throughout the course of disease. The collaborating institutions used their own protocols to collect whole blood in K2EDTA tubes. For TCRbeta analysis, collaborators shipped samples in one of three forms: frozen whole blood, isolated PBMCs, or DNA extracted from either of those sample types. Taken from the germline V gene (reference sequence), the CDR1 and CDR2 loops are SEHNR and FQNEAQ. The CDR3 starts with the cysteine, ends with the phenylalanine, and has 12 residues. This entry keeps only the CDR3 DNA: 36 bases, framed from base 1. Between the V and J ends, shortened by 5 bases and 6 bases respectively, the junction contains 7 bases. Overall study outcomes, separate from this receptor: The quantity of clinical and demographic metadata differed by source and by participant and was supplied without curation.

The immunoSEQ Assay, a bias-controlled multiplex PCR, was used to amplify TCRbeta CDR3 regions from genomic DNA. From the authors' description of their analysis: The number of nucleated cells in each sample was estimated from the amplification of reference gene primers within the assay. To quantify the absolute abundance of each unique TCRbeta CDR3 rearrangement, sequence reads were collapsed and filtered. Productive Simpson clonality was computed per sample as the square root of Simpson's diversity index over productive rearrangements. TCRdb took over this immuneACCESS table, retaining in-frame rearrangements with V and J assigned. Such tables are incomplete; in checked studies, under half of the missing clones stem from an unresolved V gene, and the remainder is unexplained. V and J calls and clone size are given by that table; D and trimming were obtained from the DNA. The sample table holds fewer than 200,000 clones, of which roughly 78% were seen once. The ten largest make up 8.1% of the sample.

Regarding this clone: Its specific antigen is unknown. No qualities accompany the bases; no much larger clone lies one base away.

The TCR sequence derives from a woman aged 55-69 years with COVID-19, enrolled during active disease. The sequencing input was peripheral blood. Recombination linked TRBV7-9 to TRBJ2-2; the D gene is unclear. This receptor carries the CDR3 CASSPAAGELFF. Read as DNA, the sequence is TGTGCCAGCAGCCCGGCGGCCGGGGAGCTGTTTTTT. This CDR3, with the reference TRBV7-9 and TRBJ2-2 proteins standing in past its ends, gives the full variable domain DTGVSQNPRHKITKRGQNVTFRCDPISEHNRLYWYRQTLGQGPEFLTYFQNEAQLEKSRLLSDRFSAERPKGSFSTLEIQRTEQGDSAMYLCASSPAAGELFFGEGSRLTVL.